This entry is about one T cell receptor (beta chain). This entry belongs to a study of blood T cell repertoires in COVID-19. Overall study: Samples representing acute and convalescent COVID-19 were sourced from the United States, Italy and Spain. T cells, B-cell-depleted T cells, or PBMCs provided the cDNA or gDNA that served as material.

Cohort allocation depended upon clinical history that participants reported. It was within 2 weeks before study entry that exposed participants met a COVID-19 case. V was pared by 4 bases and J by 3 bases, with 14 bases between. The CDR3 sequence is 15 residues long. Germline values: CDR1 SGHRS, CDR2 YFSETQ. Repertoires were generated with immunoSEQ multiplex PCR, while TCRdb's copy carries only in-frame clones and drops some. The profile covers around 240,000 clones, with 75% to 90% appearing a single time and over 0.75% taken by the ten largest. The gene calls are TRBV5-1 and TRBJ2-1; possible D gene TRBD2, 5 bases. This receptor was obtained from a man over 45 who had been exposed to COVID-19. Material: PBMCs or T cells enriched from blood (not recorded which). In DNA, the CDR3 is TGCGCCAGCAGCCGGGCGAGACGGGACTACAATGAGCAGTTCTTC. Protein: CASSRARRDYNEQFF.